These 30 T cell receptor beta chains originate from one sample sequenced in a study of T cell repertoires in aging, cancer and after chemotherapy (dated by TCRdb to the late 2010s). Genomic DNA extracted from peripheral blood, rather than sorted cells or RNA, was used as the source for amplification of TCR beta rearrangements. Instrument on record: Illumina MiSeq. Multiplex touch-down PCR with a mixed TRB-A/B primer pool was used to amplify rearranged TRB sequences covering the V, D and J segments. The public reads were reprocessed in TCRdb via fastp at Q25 and MiXCR, keeping in-frame beta chains. Rows are combined by CDR3 protein, so each entry shows the most common genes and DNA. Counted in this sample were under 2,000 distinct CDR3 sequences; around 24% of them appeared once. Around 20% of the sample is taken by the ten largest. Sequenced material: blood. The receptors come from a human donor with a solid tumor.

This clonotype was recorded a few times. The chain uses TRBV6-4 and TRBJ2-1; TRBD2 agrees at 15 bases. The germline V gene encodes CDR1 MRHNA and CDR2 SNTAGT. This CDR3 spans 18 amino acids. Trimming removed 4 bases from V and 4 bases from J; junction bases left unmatched: 8. The CDR3 region is CASSAERTSGGGYNEQFF. The CDR3 nucleotides are TGTGCCAGCAGTGCGGAACGGACTAGCGGGGGGGGTTACAATGAGCAGTTCTTC.

The chain has TRBV27 and TRBJ2-7; D tentatively reads TRBD1 or TRBD2 (5 bases each). V was trimmed by 3 bases and J by 1 base, leaving 13 bases between them. The CDR3 length is 15 residues. Germline assignment: CDR1 MNHEY and CDR2 SMNVEV (reference sequence). The CDR3, as DNA: TGTGCCAGCAGTTTCGGGGCCCTGGGGTCCTACGAGCAGTACTTC. As protein: CASSFGALGSYEQYF.

This clonotype was counted only a few times. The rearrangement links TRBV20-1 to TRBJ2-5, with D maybe TRBD2 (6 bases). Per the germline V gene, CDR1 is DFQATT and CDR2 is SNEGSKA (reference sequence). The CDR3 sequence is 13 residues long. Trimming cost V 5 bases and J 5 bases, with 15 bases left between them. DNA for the CDR3: TGCAGTGCTGACGGGGGACGAAAGGAGACCCAGTACTTC. Its translation is CSADGGRKETQYF.

This clonotype occurred a few times. The chain links TRBV5-1 to TRBJ1-6; 8 nucleotides line up with TRBD1. Germline V gene lookup returns CDR1 SGHRS and CDR2 YFSETQ. Trimming cost V 1 base and J 6 bases; bases outside gene matches: 0. The CDR3 is 14 residues long. CDR3 protein: CASSLTGGNSPLHF. As DNA, the CDR3 is TGCGCCAGCAGCTTGACAGGGGGTAATTCACCCCTCCACTTT.

CDR3 sequence reads: CAWDRDRVNSPLHF. CDR3 nucleotide sequence: TGTGCCTGGGACCGGGACAGGGTAAATTCACCCCTCCACTTT. The rearrangement joins TRBV30 to TRBJ1-6; TRBD1 agrees at 9 bases. The germline V gene has CDR1 GTSNPN and CDR2 SVGIG (reference sequence). This CDR3 is 14 amino acids long. J lost 7 bases, V lost 5 bases, and 6 bases had no gene match.

Note on this clonotype: This is likely a read error, given that the CDR3 carries no conserved phenylalanine or tryptophan at its end. The DNA is omitted, as the CDR3 cannot be located on it reliably, and the CDR3 follows TCRdb's listing. J is TRBJ1-2 and V is TRBV25-1; the table gives TRBD1 as D, unverified against the DNA. The CDR3 is 9 residues long, counting both termini. The germline gives CDR1 MGHDK, CDR2 SYGVNS. CDR3 sequence reads: CASSEWGYS.

The chain couples TRBV6-1 to TRBJ1-5; D ambiguous. The germline gives CDR1 MNHNS, CDR2 SASEGT. V lost 2 bases to trimming and J lost 0 bases, with 8 bases between them. The CDR3 spans 15 residues. CDR3 residues: CASSESGVSNQPQHF. The CDR3 DNA is TGTGCCAGCAGTGAATCCGGGGTTAGCAATCAGCCCCAGCATTTT.

A few counts support this clonotype. The rearrangement uses TRBV10-3 and TRBJ2-7, with TRBD2 matching 12 bases. The CDR3 is made up of 18 amino acids. Losses at the gene ends were 2 bases for V and 0 bases for J; bases not matched to a gene: 8. Germline-derived CDR1 and CDR2 are ENHRY and SYGVKD. The CDR3: CAISETSSGGGSSYEQYF. DNA for the CDR3: TGTGCCATCAGTGAGACGTCTAGCGGGGGGGGAAGCTCCTACGAGCAGTACTTC.

This clonotype qualifies as large (0.1 to 1%). The CDR3 DNA is TGCAGTGCTCCGGGACAGGGGTACATTCAGTACTTC. The encoded protein is CSAPGQGYIQYF. The V and J genes are TRBV20-1 and TRBJ2-4; the match to TRBD1 covers 10 bases. J was trimmed by 8 bases and V by 5 bases; bases with no gene match: 3. The CDR3 covers 12 residues. The V gene's germline CDR1 is DFQATT and CDR2 SNEGSKA (reference sequence).

This clonotype showed up just once. V usage is TRBV10-2 and J usage is TRBJ2-7; TRBD1 is a possible D gene (5 bases). Germline lookup yields CDR1 WSHSY and CDR2 SAAADI. V dropped 3 bases and J dropped 3 bases, with 12 bases sitting between them. This CDR3 contains 14 residues. CDR3: CASSDVQENYEQYF. In DNA, the CDR3 is TGCGCCAGCAGTGATGTACAGGAAAACTACGAGCAGTACTTC.

This clonotype is classed as hyperexpanded. The rearrangement links TRBV7-6 to TRBJ1-2; 7 bases are shared with TRBD1. Looked up from germline, CDR1 is SGHVS and CDR2 is FNYEAQ. After removal of 5 bases from V and 5 bases from J, the junction contained 8 bases not matched to a gene. CDR3 length: 14 amino acids. CDR3 sequence reads: CASSPIDRVYGYTF. The DNA of the CDR3 is TGTGCCAGCAGCCCCATAGACAGGGTTTATGGCTACACCTTC.

A word on this clonotype: A much larger clone lies a single base off, so this may be a read error. The chain employs TRBV29-1 and TRBJ1-1; unclear D gene. V was clipped by 6 bases and J by 6 bases, with 14 bases between them. The CDR3 spans 12 residues. Germline assignment: CDR1 SQVTM and CDR2 ANQGSEA. This CDR3 is CSVSLGEAEAFF. The CDR3 nucleotides read TGCAGCGTCTCATTGGGCGAGGCTGAAGCTTTCTTT.

The chain employs TRBV7-9 and TRBJ1-3; 7 positions match TRBD1. The CDR3 is 16 residues long. Trimming removed 2 bases from V and 4 bases from J; junction bases left unmatched: 8. Looked up from germline, CDR1 is SEHNR and CDR2 is FQNEAQ (reference sequence). This chain's CDR3 is CASSLSMGQNGNTIYF. The CDR3 DNA is TGTGCCAGCAGCTTATCAATGGGACAGAACGGAAACACCATATATTTT.

This clonotype was seen a handful of times. The chain joins TRBV7-3 to TRBJ1-2; 9 nucleotides agree with TRBD1. The CDR3 is 14 amino acids. Per germline, CDR1 SGHTA and CDR2 FQGTGA. The V gene end was trimmed by 5 bases and the J gene end by 1 base; junction bases not matched to a gene: 2. The CDR3 is CASSPDRGNYGYTF. The DNA of the CDR3 is TGTGCCAGCAGCCCGGACAGGGGTAACTATGGCTACACCTTC.

This clonotype has only a few counts. This chain connects TRBV6-5 to TRBJ1-1; possible D gene TRBD1, 6 bases. This CDR3 region has 14 residues. CDR1 and CDR2 from the germline V gene are MNHEY and SVGAGI. Between the trimmed V and J ends, which lost 5 bases and 1 base, there was a span of 11 bases. The CDR3 here is CASSPRGGNTEAFF. The CDR3 nucleotides are TGTGCCAGCAGTCCAAGAGGGGGGAACACTGAAGCTTTCTTT.

This clonotype is large (0.1 to 1%) by share. The chain has TRBV7-6 and TRBJ2-7, with no clear D. The CDR3 spans 14 residues. Trimming cost V 3 bases and J 5 bases, with 14 bases left between them. The germline gives CDR1 SGHVS, CDR2 FNYEAQ. The CDR3 DNA reads TGTGCCAGCAGCTTTGGCATGGGTAGGGACGAGCAGTACTTC. Its protein is CASSFGMGRDEQYF.

The chain combines TRBV7-9 with TRBJ2-4; the match to TRBD2 covers 8 bases. The CDR3 length is 16 residues. V was pared by 2 bases and J by 8 bases, with 11 bases of the junction left unmatched. In germline, CDR1 is SEHNR, CDR2 FQNEAQ (reference sequence). The CDR3 reads CASSLFYGERGHIQYF. The CDR3 nucleotides read TGTGCCAGCAGCTTATTCTACGGGGAGCGGGGGCACATTCAGTACTTC.

The chain has TRBV27 and TRBJ1-2; D unclear. Germline CDR1 and CDR2: MNHEY and SMNVEV (reference sequence). The CDR3 has 15 residues. V shed 1 base and J shed 4 bases, with 13 bases lying between them. The chain's CDR3 is CASSLFAAVGYGYTF. The CDR3 DNA sequence: TGTGCCAGCAGTTTATTTGCGGCTGTCGGCTATGGCTACACCTTC.

The chain uses TRBV7-6 and TRBJ1-1; D possibly corresponds to TRBD1 (5 bases). This CDR3 has 14 amino acids. Germline CDR1 is SGHVS and CDR2 is FNYEAQ. V was shortened by 3 bases and J by 1 base, with 9 bases between the two germline ends. The CDR3 loop is CASSFTTENTEAFF. CDR3 bases: TGTGCCAGCAGCTTTACGACAGAGAACACTGAAGCTTTCTTT.

This clonotype is medium-sized. This chain's CDR3 is CASSLAKRAFF. The CDR3 nucleotides are TGTGCCAGCAGTCTTGCAAAGCGAGCTTTCTTT. The gene calls are TRBV6-6 and TRBJ1-1; no clear D gene. Deletions cut 5 bases from V and 10 bases from J, with 11 bases between. Looked up from germline, CDR1 is MNHNY and CDR2 is SVGAGI (reference sequence). This CDR3 has 11 residues.

This chain links TRBV27 with TRBJ2-5, with 7 bases identical to TRBD1. V lost 8 bases to trimming and J lost 0 bases; unmatched junction nucleotides: 9. The CDR3 contains 15 residues. From germline, CDR1 is MNHEY and CDR2 SMNVEV (reference sequence). In DNA form, the CDR3 reads TGTGCCAGCTCCTTTCGGGACAGTCACCAAGAGACCCAGTACTTC. Its protein is CASSFRDSHQETQYF.

This clonotype was seen only a few times. The chain links TRBV19 to TRBJ2-1, with TRBD1 identical over 10 bases. V dropped 5 bases and J dropped 0; count of bases not matched to a gene: 4. In germline, CDR1 is LNHDA, CDR2 SQIVND (reference sequence). The CDR3 runs to 16 residues. CDR3 protein: CASSDRDRGSYNEQFF. CDR3 nucleotide sequence: TGTGCCAGTAGTGATCGGGACAGGGGCTCCTACAATGAGCAGTTCTTC.

A note on this clonotype: A much larger clone lies one base from this, so it may be a read error. The chain joins TRBV7-6 to TRBJ1-3; D remains unclear. Trimming pared 4 bases from V and 0 bases from J, leaving 19 bases between. This CDR3 has 18 residues. The germline V gene has CDR1 SGHVS and CDR2 FNYEAQ. CDR3 sequence (DNA): TGTGCCAGCAGCTCGCCAATCGCATGGGATAGCTCTGGAAACACCATATATTTT. Protein sequence: CASSSPIAWDSSGNTIYF.

This clonotype occurred a few times. The rearrangement joins TRBV20-1 to TRBJ2-7; D is possibly TRBD2 (6 bases). Germline CDR1 DFQATT, CDR2 SNEGSKA (reference sequence). V was pared by 7 bases and J by 2 bases, with 9 bases between. The CDR3 consists of 11 residues. CDR3 amino acids: CSVRGAYEQYF. As DNA, the CDR3 is TGCAGTGTGCGGGGCGCCTACGAGCAGTACTTC.

This clonotype is labeled as large. The chain couples TRBV7-2 to TRBJ2-3; 8 nucleotides match TRBD2. This CDR3 has 16 amino acids. The germline gives CDR1 SGHTA, CDR2 FQGNSA. Trimming cost V 2 bases and J 3 bases; bases outside gene matches: 7. CDR3 amino acids: CASSLLAGGGTDTQYF. The CDR3 nucleotides are TGTGCCAGCAGCTTATTGGCGGGAGGTGGGACAGATACGCAGTATTTT.

Worth noting for this clonotype: Given a much more abundant clone one base away, this may be a read error. V is TRBV7-9 and J is TRBJ2-7; 9 bases line up with TRBD1. Germline V gene sequence: CDR1 SEHNR, CDR2 FQNEAQ (reference sequence). This CDR3 is 14 amino acids long. CDR3 amino acids: CASSPQGAAYEPYF. The CDR3 DNA follows: TGTGCCAGCAGCCCACAGGGGGCAGCCTACGAGCCGTACTTC.

The chain carries TRBV20-1 and TRBJ1-4, with TRBD1 as a possible D gene (6 bases). V was clipped by 6 bases and J by 2 bases, with 10 bases between them. Germline V gives CDR1 DFQATT, CDR2 SNEGSKA (reference sequence). CDR3 size: 13 residues. The CDR3 loop reads CSATGTTNEKLFF. DNA for the CDR3: TGCAGTGCAACAGGGACTACTAATGAAAAACTGTTTTTT.

A few counts support this clonotype. The J gene is TRBJ1-6, the V gene TRBV5-1; 9 bases align to TRBD1. Germline trimming cut 3 bases from V and 7 bases from J; bases unmatched to any gene: 5. This CDR3 spans 15 amino acids. CDR1 and CDR2 (germline): SGHRS, YFSETQ. CDR3 sequence (DNA): TGCGCCAGCAGCTCAACCGGGACAGGGAATTCACCCCTCCACTTT. It specifies CASSSTGTGNSPLHF.

The chain carries TRBV7-9 and TRBJ2-5, with D possibly called TRBD1 or TRBD2 (6 bases each). Germline CDR1 reads SEHNR; CDR2 reads FQNEAQ (reference sequence). The CDR3 covers 16 residues. The ends were cut back, 5 bases at V and 0 bases at J, with 16 bases in the middle. Here the CDR3 DNA reads TGTGCCAGCAGCGGGGGGCGGGACCGGAACCAAGAGACCCAGTACTTC. It encodes CASSGGRDRNQETQYF.

The genes are TRBV5-1 and TRBJ2-3, with 7 bases matching TRBD2. The length of the CDR3 is 16 residues. Germline loops: CDR1 SGHRS, CDR2 YFSETQ. J was trimmed by 5 bases and V by 4 bases; bases with no gene match: 13. The CDR3 nucleotides read TGCGCCAGCAGCAAAAGACTGGAGCGGGGTAGAGATACGCAGTATTTT. Protein sequence: CASSKRLERGRDTQYF. The variable domain in full, with the rest retrieved from reference TRBV5-1 and TRBJ2-3, is KAGVTQTPRYLIKTRGQQVTLSCSPISGHRSVSWYQQTPGQGLQFLFEYFSETQRNKGNFPGRFSGRQFSNSRSEMNVSTLELGDSALYLCASSKRLERGRDTQYFGPGTRLTVL.